This paragraph covers one T cell receptor (beta chain) sequence. Its antigen is unidentified. The data originate from a study of T cell responses to AZD1222 COVID-19 vaccine. Study-wide results and limits: With two AZD1222 doses given, Spike-specific TCR breadth and depth both rose.

V was pared by 1 base and J by 5 bases, with 8 bases between. The germline CDR1 and CDR2 sequences are GTSNPN and SVGIG (reference sequence). The CDR3 runs 12 residues. The repertoire was sequenced with immunoSEQ multiplex PCR; TCRdb's copy has only in-frame clones and lacks some. The sample holds roughly 200,000 clones; around 94% are singletons and the top ten take 1.7%. The source material was peripheral blood, sampled 28 days after the second dose of the MenACWY control vaccine. V is TRBV30 and J is TRBJ1-2, with D possibly TRBD1 on 5 matching bases. This sequence originates from an adult who received the MenACWY meningococcal vaccine as a control. In DNA form, the CDR3 reads TGTGCCTGGAGTGACGGGGGTTATGGCTACACCTTC. Residues: CAWSDGGYGYTF.